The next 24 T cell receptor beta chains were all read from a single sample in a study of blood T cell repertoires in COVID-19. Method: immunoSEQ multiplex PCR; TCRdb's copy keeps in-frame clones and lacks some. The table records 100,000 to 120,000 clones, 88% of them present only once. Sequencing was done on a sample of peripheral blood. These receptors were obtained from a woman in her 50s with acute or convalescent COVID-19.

This CDR3 is CASSLTRGQGGTEAFF. CDR3 bases: TGTGCCAGCAGCCTCACAAGGGGACAGGGAGGGACTGAAGCTTTCTTT. The chain combines TRBV3-1 (or the pseudogene TRBV3-2) with TRBJ1-1, with TRBD1 identical over 9 bases. Germline V gives CDR1 LGHDT, CDR2 YNNKEL (reference sequence). This CDR3 is 16 amino acids long. V was pared by 4 bases and J by 5 bases, with 11 bases of the junction left unmatched.

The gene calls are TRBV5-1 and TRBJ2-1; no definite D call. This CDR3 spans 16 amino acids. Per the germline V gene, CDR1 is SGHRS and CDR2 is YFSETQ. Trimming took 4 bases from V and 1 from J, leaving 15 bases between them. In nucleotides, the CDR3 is TGCGCCAGCAGCCGATACTTCGACATTTCCTACAATGAGCAGTTCTTC. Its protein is CASSRYFDISYNEQFF.

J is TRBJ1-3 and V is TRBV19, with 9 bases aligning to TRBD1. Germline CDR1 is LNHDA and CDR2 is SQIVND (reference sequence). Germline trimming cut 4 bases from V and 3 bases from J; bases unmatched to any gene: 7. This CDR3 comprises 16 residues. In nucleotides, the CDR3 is TGTGCCAGTAGTACGGGTCGGGACAGGGTTGGAAACACCATATATTTT. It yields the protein CASSTGRDRVGNTIYF.

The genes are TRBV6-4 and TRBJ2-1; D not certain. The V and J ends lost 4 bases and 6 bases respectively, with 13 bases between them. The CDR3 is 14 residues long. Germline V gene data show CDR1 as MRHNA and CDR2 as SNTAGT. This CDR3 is CASSVRSGGNEQFF. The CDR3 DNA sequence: TGTGCCAGCAGTGTCCGTAGTGGTGGCAATGAGCAGTTCTTC.

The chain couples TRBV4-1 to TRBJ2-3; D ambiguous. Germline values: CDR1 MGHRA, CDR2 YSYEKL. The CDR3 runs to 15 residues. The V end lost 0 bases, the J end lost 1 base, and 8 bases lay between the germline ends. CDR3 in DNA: TGCGCCAGCAGCCAAGAGGTTGAGGGCACAGATACGCAGTATTTT. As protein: CASSQEVEGTDTQYF.

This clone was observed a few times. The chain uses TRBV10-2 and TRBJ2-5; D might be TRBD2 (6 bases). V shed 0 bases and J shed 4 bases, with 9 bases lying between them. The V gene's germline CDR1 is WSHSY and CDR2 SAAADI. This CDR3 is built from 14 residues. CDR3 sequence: CASSESGGRETQYF. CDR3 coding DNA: TGCGCCAGCAGTGAGTCGGGGGGTAGAGAGACCCAGTACTTC.

CDR3 bases: TGTGCCAGCAGCTTGGTCGGCAGGGGTCGATCTAATGAAAAACTGTTTTTT. Its protein is CASSLVGRGRSNEKLFF. The gene calls are TRBV5-5 and TRBJ1-4, with D perhaps matching TRBD1 (6 bases). V was shortened by 0 bases and J by 3 bases, with 15 bases between the two germline ends. Germline CDR1 and CDR2: SGHKS and YYEKEE (reference sequence). This CDR3 has 17 amino acids.

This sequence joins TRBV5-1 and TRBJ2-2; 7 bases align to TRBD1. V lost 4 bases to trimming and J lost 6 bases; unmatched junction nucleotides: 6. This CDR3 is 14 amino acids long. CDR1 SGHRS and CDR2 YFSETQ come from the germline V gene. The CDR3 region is CASSRDSSAGELFF. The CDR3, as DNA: TGCGCCAGCAGCCGGGACAGTAGTGCCGGGGAGCTGTTTTTT. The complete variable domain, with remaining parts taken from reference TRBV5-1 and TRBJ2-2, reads KAGVTQTPRYLIKTRGQQVTLSCSPISGHRSVSWYQQTPGQGLQFLFEYFSETQRNKGNFPGRFSGRQFSNSRSEMNVSTLELGDSALYLCASSRDSSAGELFFGEGSRLTVL.

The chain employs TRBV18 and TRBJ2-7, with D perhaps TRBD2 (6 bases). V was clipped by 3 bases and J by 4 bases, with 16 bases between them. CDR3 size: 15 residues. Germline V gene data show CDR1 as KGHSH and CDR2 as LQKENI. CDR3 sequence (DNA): TGTGCCAGCTCACCCTCGGGGGAAGTTTCGTACGAGCAGTACTTC. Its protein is CASSPSGEVSYEQYF.

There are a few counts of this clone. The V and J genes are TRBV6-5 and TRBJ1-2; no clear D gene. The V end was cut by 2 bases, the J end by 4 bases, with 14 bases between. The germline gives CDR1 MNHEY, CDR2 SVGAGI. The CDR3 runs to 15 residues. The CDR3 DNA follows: TGTGCCAGCAGTTACGACAACGACATCCCCTATGGCTACACCTTC. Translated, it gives CASSYDNDIPYGYTF.

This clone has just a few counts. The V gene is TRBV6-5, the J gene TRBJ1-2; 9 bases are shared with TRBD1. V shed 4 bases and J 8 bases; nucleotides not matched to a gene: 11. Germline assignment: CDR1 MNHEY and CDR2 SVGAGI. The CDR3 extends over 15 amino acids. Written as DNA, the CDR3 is TGTGCCAGCAGTTCGTACGGACAGGGGAAGGGAGGCTACACCTTC. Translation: CASSSYGQGKGGYTF.

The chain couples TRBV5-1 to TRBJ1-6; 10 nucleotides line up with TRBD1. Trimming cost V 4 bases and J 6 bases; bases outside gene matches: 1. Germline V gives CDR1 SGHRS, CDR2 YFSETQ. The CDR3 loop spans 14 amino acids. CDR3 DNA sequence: TGCGCCAGCAGCGGACAGGGGGGTAATTCACCCCTCCACTTT. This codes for CASSGQGGNSPLHF. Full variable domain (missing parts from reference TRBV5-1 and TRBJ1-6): KAGVTQTPRYLIKTRGQQVTLSCSPISGHRSVSWYQQTPGQGLQFLFEYFSETQRNKGNFPGRFSGRQFSNSRSEMNVSTLELGDSALYLCASSGQGGNSPLHFGNGTRLTVT.

The CDR3 DNA follows: TGTGCCACTCGGGGACTAGCGGTTGGCACAGATACGCAGTATTTT. Translation: CATRGLAVGTDTQYF. The rearrangement uses TRBV19 and TRBJ2-3; 11 bases are a match to TRBD2. With 10 bases clipped from V and 1 base from J, the junction kept 7 bases outside the gene matches. The CDR3 extends over 15 amino acids. CDR1 and CDR2 (germline): LNHDA, SQIVND (reference sequence).

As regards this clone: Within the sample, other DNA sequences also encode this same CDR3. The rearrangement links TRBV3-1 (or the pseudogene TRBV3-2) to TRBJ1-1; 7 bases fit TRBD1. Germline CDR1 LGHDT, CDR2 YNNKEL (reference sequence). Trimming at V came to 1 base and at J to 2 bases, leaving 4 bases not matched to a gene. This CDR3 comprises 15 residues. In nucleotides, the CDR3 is TGTGCCAGCAGCCAAGGGGGACAGCTAAACACTGAAGCTTTCTTT. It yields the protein CASSQGGQLNTEAFF.

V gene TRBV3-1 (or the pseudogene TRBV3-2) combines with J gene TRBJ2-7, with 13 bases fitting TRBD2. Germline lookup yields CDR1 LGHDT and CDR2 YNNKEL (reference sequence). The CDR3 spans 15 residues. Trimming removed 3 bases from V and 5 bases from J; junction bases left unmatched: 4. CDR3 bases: TGTGCCAGCAGCCAGGGACTAGCGGGATCGGACGAGCAGTACTTC. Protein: CASSQGLAGSDEQYF.

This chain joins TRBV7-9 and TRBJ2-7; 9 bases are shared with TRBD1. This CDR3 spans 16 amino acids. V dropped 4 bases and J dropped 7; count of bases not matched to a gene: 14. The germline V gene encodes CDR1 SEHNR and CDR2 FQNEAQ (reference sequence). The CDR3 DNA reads TGTGCCAGCAGCTATCAACCGGGACAGGGTTACCGTGAGCAGTACTTC. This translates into CASSYQPGQGYREQYF.

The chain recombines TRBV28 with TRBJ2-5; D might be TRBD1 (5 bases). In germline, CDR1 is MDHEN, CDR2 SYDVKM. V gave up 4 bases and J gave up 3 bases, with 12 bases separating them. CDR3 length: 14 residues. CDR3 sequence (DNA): TGTGCCAGCAGTTCTCTCGACAGTAAAGAGACCCAGTACTTC. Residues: CASSSLDSKETQYF. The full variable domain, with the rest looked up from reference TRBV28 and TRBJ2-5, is DVKVTQSSRYLVKRTGEKVFLECVQDMDHENMFWYRQDPGLGLRLIYFSYDVKMKEKGDIPEGYSVSREKKERFSLILESASTNQTSMYLCASSSLDSKETQYFGPGTRLLVL.

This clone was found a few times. The CDR3 DNA sequence: TGTGCCAGCAGCTCCGGGAGGCGACAGGTTGGAGGGGAGCTGTTTTTT. Amino acid sequence: CASSSGRRQVGGELFF. The gene calls are TRBV7-2 and TRBJ2-2; D is perhaps TRBD2 (7 bases). The CDR3 is made up of 16 amino acids. The germline V gene encodes CDR1 SGHTA and CDR2 FQGNSA. Trimming removed 4 bases at V and 8 bases at J, with 20 bases between.

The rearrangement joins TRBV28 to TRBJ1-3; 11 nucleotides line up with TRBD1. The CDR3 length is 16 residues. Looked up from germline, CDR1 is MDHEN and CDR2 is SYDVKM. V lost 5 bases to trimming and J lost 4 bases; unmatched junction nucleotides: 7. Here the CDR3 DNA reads TGTGCCAGCAGTACATGGACAGGGGGCAAAGGAAACACCATATATTTT. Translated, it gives CASSTWTGGKGNTIYF. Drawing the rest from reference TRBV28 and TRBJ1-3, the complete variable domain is DVKVTQSSRYLVKRTGEKVFLECVQDMDHENMFWYRQDPGLGLRLIYFSYDVKMKEKGDIPEGYSVSREKKERFSLILESASTNQTSMYLCASSTWTGGKGNTIYFGEGSWLTVV.

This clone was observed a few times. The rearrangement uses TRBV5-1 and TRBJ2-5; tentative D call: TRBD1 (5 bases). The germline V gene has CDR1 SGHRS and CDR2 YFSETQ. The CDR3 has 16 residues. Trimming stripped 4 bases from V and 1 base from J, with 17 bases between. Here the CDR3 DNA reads TGCGCCAGCAGCCCAGGGTTGGCGCGATTCCAAGAGACCCAGTACTTC. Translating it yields CASSPGLARFQETQYF.

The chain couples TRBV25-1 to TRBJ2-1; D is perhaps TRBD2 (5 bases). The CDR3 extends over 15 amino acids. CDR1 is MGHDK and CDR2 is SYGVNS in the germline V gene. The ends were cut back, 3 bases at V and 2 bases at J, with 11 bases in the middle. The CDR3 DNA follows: TGTGCCAGCAGTGAGACGGGGTGGGCCTACAATGAGCAGTTCTTC. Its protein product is CASSETGWAYNEQFF.

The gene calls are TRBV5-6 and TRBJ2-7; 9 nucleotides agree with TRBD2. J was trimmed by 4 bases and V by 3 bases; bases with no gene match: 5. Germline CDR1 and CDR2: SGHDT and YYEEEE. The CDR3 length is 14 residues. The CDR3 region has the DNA TGTGCCAGCAGCTCTAGCGGGATAGGGTACGAGCAGTACTTC. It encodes CASSSSGIGYEQYF.

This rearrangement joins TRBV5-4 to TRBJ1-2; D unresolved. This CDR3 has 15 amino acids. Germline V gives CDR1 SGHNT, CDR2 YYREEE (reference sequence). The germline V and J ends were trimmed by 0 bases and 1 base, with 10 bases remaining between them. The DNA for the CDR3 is TGTGCCAGCAGCTTGGGAAATGGCATTAACTATGGCTACACCTTC. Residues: CASSLGNGINYGYTF.

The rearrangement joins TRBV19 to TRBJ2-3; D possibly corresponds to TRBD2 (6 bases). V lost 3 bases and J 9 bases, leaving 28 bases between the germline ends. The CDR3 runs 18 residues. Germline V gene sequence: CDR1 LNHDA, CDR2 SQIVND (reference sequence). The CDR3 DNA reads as TGTGCCAGTAGTATCCCTCTAGCGACACGGCCCGGCTATGGCACGCAGTATTTT. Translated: CASSIPLATRPGYGTQYF.